Included here is one TCR beta chain sequence, with context. What it recognizes is unknown. The authors made TCR cDNA by 5'RACE template switching, adding a universal primer site and UMIs. One entry per CDR3 protein results from TCRdb running MiXCR on the 5' RACE reads. The table has a few hundred thousand distinct CDR3 sequences, around a sixth seen once; the top ten hold approximately 15%. This specimen belongs to a study of T cells after yellow fever vaccination. General study points: Contaminants from the bulk population, in the form of abundant clonotypes, could be found in FACS-sorted repertoires. Most primary-vaccination clones recurred post-booster (roughly 96% CD4, 88% CD8). Clonotypes shared by both compartments, CD4 and CD8, made up a small share.

The CDR3 totals 15 residues. Trimming left V 5 bases short and J 2 bases short, with 13 bases between. Germline loops: CDR1 SGHTA, CDR2 FQGNSA. The sample in question was PBMCs, obtained about 5 days after the first yellow fever vaccination. The receptor was isolated from a man aged 18 to 30 who received the YFV17D yellow fever vaccine. The J gene is TRBJ2-1, the V gene TRBV7-2, with D perhaps matching TRBD2 (7 bases). In DNA form, the CDR3 reads TGTGCCAGCAGCCGTCGGGGGGCCCCCTACAATGAGCAGTTCTTC. Translated: CASSRRGAPYNEQFF.